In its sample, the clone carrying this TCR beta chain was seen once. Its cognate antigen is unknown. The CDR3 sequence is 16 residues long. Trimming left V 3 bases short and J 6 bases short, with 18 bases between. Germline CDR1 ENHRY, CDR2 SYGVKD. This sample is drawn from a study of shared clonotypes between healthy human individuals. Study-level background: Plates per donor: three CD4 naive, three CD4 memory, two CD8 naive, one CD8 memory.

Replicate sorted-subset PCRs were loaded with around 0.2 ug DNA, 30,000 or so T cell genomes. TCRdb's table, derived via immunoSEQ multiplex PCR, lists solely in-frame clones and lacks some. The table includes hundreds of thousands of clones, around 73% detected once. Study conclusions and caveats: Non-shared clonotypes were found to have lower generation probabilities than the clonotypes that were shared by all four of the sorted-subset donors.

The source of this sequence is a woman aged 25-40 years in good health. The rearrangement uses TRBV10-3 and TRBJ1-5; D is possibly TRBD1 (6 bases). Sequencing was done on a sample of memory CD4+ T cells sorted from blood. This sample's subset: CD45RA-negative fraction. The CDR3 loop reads CAISDTRQALVQPQHF. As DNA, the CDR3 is TGTGCCATCAGTGATACAAGACAGGCGCTGGTTCAGCCCCAGCATTTT.